This entry concerns a single T cell receptor beta chain. Its antigen target is currently unknown. Base quality data are lacking; no much larger clone is found one base away. The germline V gene gives CDR1 as SGHTA and CDR2 as FQGTGA. V is cut by 5 bases and J by 0 bases, and the space between the germline ends is 12 bases. Reading from cysteine to phenylalanine, the CDR3 counts 15 amino acids. Just CDR3 DNA is preserved here, 45 bases in frame from base 1. The TCR beta CDR3 regions were amplified from the RNA transcripts. For the first round of RT-PCR on the TCR CDR3, the HTBI primer set was used together with the Qiagen OneStep RT-PCR kit. A second multiplex PCR round built the libraries, followed by size selection and purification. The libraries were sequenced on an Illumina HiSeq2000 using paired-end 100 bp reads. The authors' analysis ran thus. SOAPnuke was used to process the raw data, throwing out any read that contained adapters or uncalled bases, had a mean Phred below 15, or lacked an exact constant-primer or identifier match. COPE v1.2.5 was used to merge the high-quality paired reads, and each unique nucleotide sequence was defined as a clonotype. Clonotypes were aligned to IMGT TRBV, TRBD and TRBJ reference segments using MiTCR v1.1. The analysis included only V-J combinations with a frequency above 0.0001, which together covered more than 98% of the repertoires. The TCS score was defined as F50 (clonal expansion) divided by E x V (chaos), with BLOSUM62-based TCRdist calculated between CDR3 peptides within each V-J. Welch's t-statistics and random forest reduced fewer than 550 V-J features to 13, which were used in a naive Bayes classifier (R e1071). Through fastp at Q25 and MiXCR, TCRdb rebuilt clones from the public reads, retaining in-frame beta chains. Each CDR3 protein gets just one entry, which takes the most common genes and DNA from the rows behind it. TCRdb assigned the V and J calls; the authors' analysis was not used. The sample yields hundreds of thousands of distinct CDR3 sequences; around 19% were counted once. Over 15% of the sample rests with the top ten.

Hyperthyroidism patients were newly diagnosed, had a disease duration of under 2 months, and were aged 18 to 65 years. The study excluded patients with uncontrolled infections, other autoimmune diseases, pregnancy or lactation. Diagnoses relied on clinical symptoms, serum thyroxine and TRAb, thyroid ultrasound and orbital computed tomography. Blood from progressor patients was drawn when they were first diagnosed with hyperthyroidism, before any ophthalmopathy symptoms appeared. PBMCs were isolated from about 9.1 ml of fresh peripheral blood by Ficoll-Paque density gradient centrifugation. Progressor patients were defined as those initially diagnosed with Graves' hyperthyroidism in whom ophthalmopathy developed during follow-up. Total RNA was extracted using Trizol reagent, and RNA quality was assessed on an Agilent 2100 Bioanalyzer. This specimen comes from a study of T cells in Graves' hyperthyroidism and ophthalmopathy (dated by TCRdb to the late 2010s). Regarding the study in general: Peripheral blood samples were taken at initial diagnosis, before any treatment was given. To identify distinguishing TCR V-J signatures, a discovery cohort of about 95 patients was used, comprising fewer than 45 with Graves' ophthalmopathy and some 60 with stable Graves' hyperthyroidism. An independent validation cohort of about 20 hyperthyroidism patients and 15 or so patients who later progressed to ophthalmopathy tested prospective prediction of ophthalmopathy. The 95 to 100 discovery patients were randomly divided into training and test sets at a 7:3 ratio. The study also compared thyroid tissue and blood T-cell repertoires from five or six Graves' hyperthyroidism patients. After blood sampling, hyperthyroidism patients were treated with methimazole at a starting dose of 30 mg daily, and ophthalmopathy patients were treated with high-dose intravenous methylprednisolone. According to the paper, TCR Vbeta CDR3 sequencing was carried out on more than 120 peripheral blood samples, which came from 40 to 45 ophthalmopathy, approximately 78 hyperthyroidism and roughly 17 progressor patients.

The investigation overall reported the following: Most expanded thyroid clonotypes (frequency above 0.001) were also found in blood, which suggests that blood repertoires may mirror thyroid immune responses. Ophthalmopathy was separated from stable hyperthyroidism by a 13 V-J signature model, with around 90% sensitivity and 81% to 82% specificity obtained in cross-validation and 80%/75% obtained in testing. Sample size was not statistically predetermined, and investigators were not blinded to group allocation. During validation, the model predicted progression to ophthalmopathy a median of about 6.3 months ahead of onset, with 60% to 71% sensitivity and 72.22% specificity.

The rearranged chain carries TRBV7-3 and TRBJ2-3, with no D gene named confidently. This sequence originates from a woman aged 45-65 years with Graves' hyperthyroidism that later progressed to Graves' ophthalmopathy. Specimen: blood. In nucleotide form, the sequence is TGTGCCAGCAGCCCAATGGCGGCTAGCACAGATACGCAGTATTTT. Its translation reads: CASSPMAASTDTQYF.